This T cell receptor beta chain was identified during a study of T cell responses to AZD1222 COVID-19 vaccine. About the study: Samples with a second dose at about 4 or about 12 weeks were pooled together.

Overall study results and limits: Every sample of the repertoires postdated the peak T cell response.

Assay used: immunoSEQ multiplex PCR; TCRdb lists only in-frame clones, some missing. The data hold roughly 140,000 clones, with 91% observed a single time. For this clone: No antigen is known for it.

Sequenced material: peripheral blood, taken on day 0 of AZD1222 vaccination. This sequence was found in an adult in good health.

The CDR3 protein is CASSLVGYGYTF. The CDR3 DNA reads as TGTGCCAGCAGTTTGGTCGGCTATGGCTACACCTTC. The genes are TRBV28 and TRBJ1-2, with unresolved D. Germline V CDR1 and CDR2: MDHEN, SYDVKM. The CDR3 is 12 amino acids. V lost 3 bases and J lost 4, with 6 bases in between.